Shown below are 17 T cell receptor beta chains from a single sample sequenced in a study of metastatic and nonmetastatic thyroid tumors. Every patient underwent thyroid surgery untreated. Via MiXCR, TCRdb re-called the PCR reads. The sample contains roughly 64,000 clones, 4% to 5% of which appear only once. Sequenced input: blood. The receptors were gathered from a female donor with papillary thyroid cancer or a benign thyroid nodule (not recorded which). Some clones in this sample may be carry-over from other donors' samples.

This clone was recorded at least ten times. The V and J genes are TRBV28 and TRBJ1-1, with TRBD1 matching over 7 bases. Unmatched junction bases numbered 10, after V lost 4 bases and J lost 5 bases. The germline V gene encodes CDR1 MDHEN and CDR2 SYDVKM. The CDR3 runs to 15 residues. The CDR3 here is CASSYRTGMITEAFF. The CDR3 nucleotides read TGTGCCAGCAGTTACAGGACAGGAATGATTACTGAAGCTTTCTTT. The full variable domain, in which reference TRBV28 and TRBJ1-1 provide the parts outside the CDR3, is DVKVTQSSRYLVKRTGEKVFLECVQDMDHENMFWYRQDPGLGLRLIYFSYDVKMKEKGDIPEGYSVSREKKERFSLILESASTNQTSMYLCASSYRTGMITEAFFGQGTRLTVV.

This clone was counted a few times. With a much larger clone just one base away, this may be a read error. V usage is TRBV4-2 and J usage is TRBJ2-5, with unresolved D. The CDR3 has 13 residues. Between the trimmed V and J ends, which lost 0 bases and 4 bases, there was a span of 6 bases. CDR1 and CDR2 from the germline V gene are LGHNA and YNFKEQ. The CDR3 loop is CASSQDWGETQYF. For the CDR3, the DNA is TGTGCCAGCAGCCAAGATTGGGGAGAGACCCAGTACTTC.

The chain joins TRBV6-2 or TRBV6-3 to TRBJ1-3, with TRBD1 identical over 9 bases. After removal of 6 bases from V and 7 bases from J, the junction contained 7 bases not matched to a gene. This CDR3 comprises 14 residues. Germline CDR1 and CDR2: MNHEY and SVGEGT. CDR3 amino acids: CASRPDRGWNTIYF. CDR3 sequence (DNA): TGTGCCAGCAGGCCGGACAGGGGATGGAACACCATATATTTT.

At least ten counts were recorded for this clone. The chain links TRBV4-1 to TRBJ2-3; tentatively, D is TRBD2 (5 bases). This CDR3 spans 19 amino acids. V lost 0 bases and J lost 0, with 19 bases in between. Germline values: CDR1 MGHRA, CDR2 YSYEKL. The CDR3 DNA reads as TGCGCCAGCAGCCAAGACCCGAACAAGGGAGTACTTAGCACAGATACGCAGTATTTT. Translation gives CASSQDPNKGVLSTDTQYF.

The chain carries TRBV18 and TRBJ2-5; D gene uncertain. V gave up 3 bases and J gave up 1 base, with 12 bases separating them. CDR1 KGHSH and CDR2 LQKENI come from the germline V gene. The CDR3 extends over 15 amino acids. The CDR3 reads CASSPGIVPQETQYF. The CDR3 DNA is TGTGCCAGCTCACCGGGCATAGTACCCCAAGAGACCCAGTACTTC. The variable domain in full, with the rest retrieved from reference TRBV18 and TRBJ2-5, is NAGVMQNPRHLVRRRGQEARLRCSPMKGHSHVYWYRQLPEEGLKFMVYLQKENIIDESGMPKERFSAEFPKEGPSILRIQQVVRGDSAAYFCASSPGIVPQETQYFGPGTRLLVL.

This clone was counted at least ten times. The chain has TRBV2 and TRBJ2-7, with 9 bases identical to TRBD1. Per germline, CDR1 SNHLY and CDR2 FYNNEI. The CDR3 loop spans 14 amino acids. The trim removed 4 bases at V and 7 bases at J, leaving 8 bases unmatched. CDR3: CASSGNRGPSEQYF. The CDR3, as DNA: TGTGCCAGCAGTGGAAACAGGGGGCCGTCAGAGCAGTACTTC.

This clone has at least ten counts. The chain has TRBV5-6 and TRBJ1-2; D gene unclear. Germline assignment: CDR1 SGHDT and CDR2 YYEEEE. V was pared by 2 bases and J by 8 bases, with 10 bases between. There are 12 residues in the CDR3. This CDR3 reads CASSFRTGGYTF. CDR3 bases: TGTGCCAGCAGCTTTCGGACTGGGGGCTACACCTTC.

This clone has more than one count but fewer than ten. This chain joins TRBV6-1 and TRBJ2-7; TRBD1 might be the D (6 bases). Looked up from germline, CDR1 is MNHNS and CDR2 is SASEGT. The CDR3 contains 14 residues. Trimming took 7 bases from V and 9 from J, leaving 22 bases between them. The CDR3 nucleotides are TGTGCCAGCATTCTACAACAGGGTCTCGAGGTGCAGTACTTC. Amino acid sequence: CASILQQGLEVQYF.

This clone has ten or more counts. This sequence joins TRBV19 and TRBJ1-2; D is possibly TRBD1 (6 bases). Germline V gives CDR1 LNHDA, CDR2 SQIVND (reference sequence). The CDR3 consists of 13 residues. Trimming left V 8 bases short and J 7 bases short, with 17 bases between. The CDR3 bases are TGTGCCAGTGGGAGGGGGGAACAGAGTGGCTACACCTTC. It is translated as CASGRGEQSGYTF.

This clone has a count of ten or more. The chain combines TRBV5-4 with TRBJ2-7; 15 bases map to TRBD2. V shed 0 bases and J 7 bases; nucleotides not matched to a gene: 5. CDR1 and CDR2 (germline): SGHNT, YYREEE (reference sequence). The CDR3 length is 16 residues. CDR3 region: CASSLGGTSGGLEQYF. CDR3 coding DNA: TGTGCCAGCAGCTTGGGAGGGACTAGCGGGGGGCTGGAGCAGTACTTC.

Worth noting for this clone: Other DNA sequences in this specimen translate into the identical CDR3. This chain joins TRBV6-6 and TRBJ2-2; tentative D call: TRBD1 (6 bases). CDR1 is MNHNY and CDR2 is SVGAGI in the germline V gene (reference sequence). The CDR3 totals 17 residues. V lost 0 bases and J 8 bases, leaving 19 bases between the germline ends. DNA of the CDR3: TGTGCCAGCAGTTACTCAACTCGCGGGTTAGGGACAGGGGAGCTGTTTTTT. Residues: CASSYSTRGLGTGELFF.

This clone was detected a few times. The chain combines TRBV28 with TRBJ1-2, with TRBD1 as a possible D gene (5 bases). The germline V and J ends were trimmed by 9 bases and 0 bases, with 17 bases remaining between them. Germline CDR1 MDHEN, CDR2 SYDVKM. There are 15 residues in the CDR3. The CDR3 spells CASFTEGLANYGYTF. The CDR3 DNA is TGTGCCAGTTTCACCGAGGGGTTAGCTAACTATGGCTACACCTTC.

Ten or more counts support this clone. V gene TRBV4-2 combines with J gene TRBJ1-1; unclear D gene. Germline V gene data show CDR1 as LGHNA and CDR2 as YNFKEQ. V gave up 0 bases and J gave up 7 bases, with 6 bases separating them. The CDR3 is 12 amino acids. The CDR3 reads CASSQERGEAFF. CDR3 nucleotides: TGTGCCAGCAGCCAAGAGCGAGGTGAAGCTTTCTTT.

This clone was observed many times. This chain links TRBV6-1 with TRBJ2-2, with 14 bases fitting TRBD2. V lost 6 bases, J lost 1 base, and 10 bases stayed unmatched. The CDR3 extends over 19 amino acids. Germline values: CDR1 MNHNS, CDR2 SASEGT. The DNA for the CDR3 is TGTGCCAGCAGCCCTACGGGACTAGCGGGAGTAGGGAACACCGGGGAGCTGTTTTTT. It is translated as CASSPTGLAGVGNTGELFF.

The chain recombines TRBV12-3 or TRBV12-4 with TRBJ2-7; D might be TRBD2 (5 bases). With 1 base removed from V and 1 base from J, the gap between germline ends came to 20 bases. The CDR3 runs to 18 residues. Here the CDR3 reads CASSLEGVAKTISYEQYF. In DNA form, the CDR3 reads TGTGCCAGCAGTTTAGAGGGAGTGGCTAAGACAATATCCTACGAGCAGTACTTC.

The CDR3 DNA follows: TGTGCCAGCAGAACCCGGAAGGGGAAGTTGGGCAATCAGCCCCAGCATTTT. Translating gives CASRTRKGKLGNQPQHF. V gene TRBV28 combines with J gene TRBJ1-5, with a possible D match to TRBD1 (5 bases). The CDR3 runs 17 residues. Trimming left V 6 bases short and J 2 bases short, with 20 bases between. Looked up from germline, CDR1 is MDHEN and CDR2 is SYDVKM.

This clone was counted only a few times. The chain is built from TRBV5-1 and TRBJ1-5; 10 bases match TRBD1. The CDR3 runs 15 residues. Germline loops: CDR1 SGHRS, CDR2 YFSETQ. J gave up 5 bases and V 0 bases, and 2 bases lay outside the gene matches. Here the CDR3 DNA reads TGCGCCAGCAGCTTGGGGGGACAGGGGCATCAGCCCCAGCATTTT. Its translation is CASSLGGQGHQPQHF.